The 20 T cell receptor beta chains in this list originate from one sample, sequenced in a study of blood T cell repertoires in COVID-19. Measured with immunoSEQ multiplex PCR; TCRdb has only the in-frame clones, and not every one. The repertoire holds fewer than 250,000 clones, approximately 90% seen once, with around 2.6% in the top ten. The sequencing input was PBMCs or T cells enriched from blood (not recorded which). The receptor source for this set is a woman aged 25 to 45 with acute COVID-19.

In this sample, this clone turned up a few times. The genes are TRBV5-1 and TRBJ1-2; weak D call: TRBD1 (5 bases). CDR3 length: 13 amino acids. Trimming left V 4 bases short and J 5 bases short, with 12 bases between. In germline, CDR1 is SGHRS, CDR2 YFSETQ. In nucleotides, the CDR3 is TGCGCCAGCAGCCCCGGGACTTTATATGGCTACACCTTC. It specifies CASSPGTLYGYTF.

The chain couples TRBV6-5 to TRBJ1-4, with D hard to call. Trimming stripped 4 bases from V and 5 bases from J, with 8 bases between. Per the germline V gene, CDR1 is MNHEY and CDR2 is SVGAGI. The CDR3 totals 13 residues. The CDR3 reads CASSSGGNEKLFF. CDR3 coding DNA: TGTGCCAGCAGTTCTGGAGGGAATGAAAAACTGTTTTTT.

The CDR3 here is CASSFEGRGNQPQHF. CDR3 DNA: TGTGCCAGCAGTTTTGAAGGCAGGGGTAATCAGCCCCAGCATTTT. This chain joins TRBV27 and TRBJ1-5, with TRBD1 as a possible D gene (6 bases). Looked up from germline, CDR1 is MNHEY and CDR2 is SMNVEV (reference sequence). The CDR3 consists of 15 residues. The germline V and J ends were trimmed by 3 bases and 4 bases, with 13 bases remaining between them.

V usage is TRBV5-4 and J usage is TRBJ1-1; 8 bases map to TRBD1. V shed 5 bases, J shed 4 bases, and the junction held 4 bases outside the gene matches. Germline V lookup: CDR1 SGHNT, CDR2 YYREEE (reference sequence). CDR3 length: 13 residues. The CDR3 spells CASRPTGGTEAFF. CDR3 in DNA: TGTGCCAGCAGGCCAACAGGGGGCACTGAAGCTTTCTTT. The full variable domain, in which reference TRBV5-4 and TRBJ1-1 provide the parts outside the CDR3, is ETGVTQSPTHLIKTRGQQVTLRCSSQSGHNTVSWYQQALGQGPQFIFQYYREEENGRGNFPPRFSGLQFPNYSSELNVNALELDDSALYLCASRPTGGTEAFFGQGTRLTVV.

V is TRBV30 and J is TRBJ1-1; D ambiguous. V gave up 6 bases and J gave up 1 base, with 21 bases separating them. CDR1 is GTSNPN, CDR2 SVGIG, per germline (reference sequence). The CDR3 runs 16 residues. The CDR3 is CACRLGSPSGNTEAFF. CDR3 nucleotides: TGTGCCTGCCGTTTGGGCAGTCCCTCAGGGAACACTGAAGCTTTCTTT.

This rearrangement joins TRBV5-1 to TRBJ2-7, with 9 bases identical to TRBD1. Germline CDR1 is SGHRS and CDR2 is YFSETQ. There are 14 residues in the CDR3. After removal of 6 bases from V and 4 bases from J, the junction contained 8 bases not matched to a gene. The DNA for the CDR3 is TGCGCCAGCAACGGCGGGACAGGGTCGTACGAGCAGTACTTC. Translated: CASNGGTGSYEQYF.

The rearrangement uses TRBV2 and TRBJ1-1; tentative D call: TRBD1 (5 bases). CDR3 length: 14 amino acids. The germline CDR1 and CDR2 sequences are SNHLY and FYNNEI. V was cut by 6 bases and J by 1 base, with 12 bases left in between. The CDR3 DNA reads as TGTGCCAGCAGCGGACACCGCCAGAACACTGAAGCTTTCTTT. This sequence encodes CASSGHRQNTEAFF.

This clone was seen a single time. This chain joins TRBV5-4 and TRBJ2-7; 10 bases map to TRBD1. V gave up 3 bases and J gave up 3 bases; unmatched junction bases: 6. Germline V gene lookup returns CDR1 SGHNT and CDR2 YYREEE (reference sequence). This CDR3 is built from 15 residues. The DNA of the CDR3 is TGTGCCAGCAGCTCCCCGGGACAGGGGATCTACGAGCAGTACTTC. Its translation is CASSSPGQGIYEQYF.

CDR3 in DNA: TGTGCCATCAGTGAGGGGACAGGGCTCTATGGCTACACCTTC. This gives the protein CAISEGTGLYGYTF. The chain uses TRBV10-3 and TRBJ1-2, with 9 bases lining up with TRBD1. CDR3 length equals 14 residues. CDR1 is ENHRY and CDR2 is SYGVKD in the germline V gene. J was trimmed by 4 bases and V by 2 bases; bases with no gene match: 2.

The genes are TRBV5-4 and TRBJ1-4, with 8 bases matching TRBD1. After removal of 4 bases from V and 1 base from J, the junction contained 6 bases not matched to a gene. This CDR3 is 16 amino acids long. Looked up from germline, CDR1 is SGHNT and CDR2 is YYREEE (reference sequence). DNA for the CDR3: TGTGCCAGCAGCCTCGGGACAGGATTAACTAATGAAAAACTGTTTTTT. It yields the protein CASSLGTGLTNEKLFF.

The V call is TRBV7-2, the J call TRBJ2-3; no clear D. This CDR3 contains 13 residues. Germline CDR1 reads SGHTA; CDR2 reads FQGNSA. Trimming pared 5 bases from V and 5 bases from J, leaving 11 bases between. The CDR3 loop is CASSVGLLDTQYF. The CDR3, as DNA: TGTGCCAGCAGCGTTGGCCTGTTAGATACGCAGTATTTT.

The rearrangement joins TRBV5-4 to TRBJ2-7; a weak D match, TRBD1 (6 bases). Germline values: CDR1 SGHNT, CDR2 YYREEE (reference sequence). V was pared by 0 bases and J by 5 bases, with 12 bases between. The CDR3 is 14 amino acids. For the CDR3, the DNA is TGTGCCAGCAGCTTGGCTAGCCAGGGGAACGAGCAGTACTTC. As protein: CASSLASQGNEQYF.

Regarding this clone: The sample holds other DNA sequences that translate to the same CDR3. The rearrangement joins TRBV9 to TRBJ2-7; 9 nucleotides agree with TRBD1. With 2 bases clipped from V and 4 bases from J, the junction kept 4 bases outside the gene matches. The V gene's germline CDR1 is SGDLS and CDR2 YYNGEE. The CDR3 is made up of 14 amino acids. In DNA form, the CDR3 reads TGTGCCAGCAGCGTTGGGACAGGGCCTTACGAGCAGTACTTC. Its translation is CASSVGTGPYEQYF. Full variable domain (remainder filled in from reference TRBV9 and TRBJ2-7): DSGVTQTPKHLITATGQRVTLRCSPRSGDLSVYWYQQSLDQGLQFLIQYYNGEERAKGNILERFSAQQFPDLHSELNLSSLELGDSALYFCASSVGTGPYEQYFGPGTRLTVT.

The V call is TRBV7-2, the J call TRBJ1-2; a possible D gene is TRBD1 (5 bases). The CDR3 is made up of 14 amino acids. V lost 1 base to trimming and J lost 5 bases, with 11 bases between them. CDR1 and CDR2 from the germline V gene are SGHTA and FQGNSA. The CDR3 loop is CASSLGGRDYGYTF. CDR3 in DNA: TGTGCCAGCAGCTTAGGAGGCAGGGATTATGGCTACACCTTC.

The chain couples TRBV7-9 to TRBJ2-7; 7 nucleotides line up with TRBD1. Unmatched junction bases numbered 9, after V lost 5 bases and J lost 2 bases. Germline CDR1 and CDR2: SEHNR and FQNEAQ (reference sequence). The CDR3 has 15 amino acids. In DNA form, the CDR3 reads TGTGCCAGCAGCCCACCCGGGACAGCAACCTACGAGCAGTACTTC. Protein sequence: CASSPPGTATYEQYF. Complete variable domain (other parts from reference TRBV7-9 and TRBJ2-7): DTGVSQNPRHKITKRGQNVTFRCDPISEHNRLYWYRQTLGQGPEFLTYFQNEAQLEKSRLLSDRFSAERPKGSFSTLEIQRTEQGDSAMYLCASSPPGTATYEQYFGPGTRLTVT.

The rearrangement joins TRBV14 to TRBJ2-7; 8 bases fit TRBD1. V dropped 10 bases and J dropped 3; count of bases not matched to a gene: 11. CDR3 length: 14 amino acids. CDR1 and CDR2 from the germline V gene are SGHDN and FVKESK. The chain's CDR3 is CAIKVQGENYEQYF. Here the CDR3 DNA reads TGTGCCATTAAGGTACAGGGGGAAAACTACGAGCAGTACTTC.

The rearrangement uses TRBV3-1 (or the pseudogene TRBV3-2) and TRBJ1-2, with TRBD1 matching 11 bases. With 0 bases clipped from V and 7 bases from J, the junction kept 4 bases outside the gene matches. Per the germline V gene, CDR1 is LGHDT and CDR2 is YNNKEL (reference sequence). The CDR3 is 15 amino acids. Written as DNA, the CDR3 is TGTGCCAGCAGCCAAGACCCCGGGACAGGGGGTGGCTACACCTTC. Its translation is CASSQDPGTGGGYTF.

The chain links TRBV12-3 or TRBV12-4 to TRBJ2-5, with 8 bases identical to TRBD1. The V and J ends lost 8 bases and 5 bases, in that order; junction bases with no gene match: 4. The CDR3 covers 12 residues. CDR3 nucleotide sequence: TGTGCCAGCGGACAGGGAAGGGAGACCCAGTACTTC. Translating it yields CASGQGRETQYF.

The chain links TRBV5-1 to TRBJ2-2; 9 bases are a match to TRBD2. The ends lost 0 bases at V and 3 bases at J; junction bases unmatched: 0. The CDR3 contains 15 residues. CDR1 is SGHRS and CDR2 is YFSETQ in the germline V gene. The CDR3 nucleotides are TGCGCCAGCAGCTTGGGACTAGCGGACACCGGGGAGCTGTTTTTT. Translation gives CASSLGLADTGELFF.

The rearrangement uses TRBV6-5 and TRBJ2-7; 9 nucleotides line up with TRBD1. The CDR3 is 13 amino acids. V lost 7 bases and J lost 6; bases outside the gene matches: 7. Germline CDR1 reads MNHEY; CDR2 reads SVGAGI. The CDR3, as DNA: TGTGCCAGCATAGACAGGGGGTTGTTCGAGCAGTACTTC. It yields the protein CASIDRGLFEQYF.